This TCR beta chain was sequenced during a study of OX40 agonist ivuxolimab in advanced cancers. Study in general: At 0.01 to 10 mg/kg, ivuxolimab was administered intravenously to patients every 2 weeks. A mean age of around 60 years, range roughly 20 to 80, was recorded, and roughly 80% were male. Study conclusions and caveats: More expanded clones were found, on average, in CD8+ than in CD4+ T cells.

Germline V CDR1 and CDR2: KGHSH, LQKENI. V lost 0 bases and J lost 2, with 7 bases in between. The CDR3 sequence is 15 residues long. Sequencing was performed with immunoSEQ multiplex PCR; in TCRdb, only in-frame clones are kept and a portion is missing. The data hold around 55,000 clones, with around 86% observed a single time. As concerns this clone: Its specificity is unknown.

Specimen: CD4+ or CD8+ T cells sorted from blood, collected in a trial of the OX40 agonist ivuxolimab. This TCR came from an adult with an advanced solid tumor such as melanoma, head and neck, liver or kidney cancer. The genes are TRBV18 and TRBJ1-4, with D possibly being TRBD1 (5 bases). Written as DNA, the CDR3 is TGTGCCAGCTCACCACCGGGGCTTACTAATGAAAAACTGTTTTTT. Its protein product is CASSPPGLTNEKLFF.